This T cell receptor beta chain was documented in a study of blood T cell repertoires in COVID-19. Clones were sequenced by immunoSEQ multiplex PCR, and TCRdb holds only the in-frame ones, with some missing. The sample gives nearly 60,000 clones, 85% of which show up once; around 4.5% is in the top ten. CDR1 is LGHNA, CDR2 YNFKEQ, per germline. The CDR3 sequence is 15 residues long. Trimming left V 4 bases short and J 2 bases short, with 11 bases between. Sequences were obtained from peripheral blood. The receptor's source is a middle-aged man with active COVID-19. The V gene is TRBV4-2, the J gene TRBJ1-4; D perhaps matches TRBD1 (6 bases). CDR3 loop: CASSLSGETNEKLFF. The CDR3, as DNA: TGTGCCAGCAGCCTTTCAGGGGAGACTAATGAAAAACTGTTTTTT.